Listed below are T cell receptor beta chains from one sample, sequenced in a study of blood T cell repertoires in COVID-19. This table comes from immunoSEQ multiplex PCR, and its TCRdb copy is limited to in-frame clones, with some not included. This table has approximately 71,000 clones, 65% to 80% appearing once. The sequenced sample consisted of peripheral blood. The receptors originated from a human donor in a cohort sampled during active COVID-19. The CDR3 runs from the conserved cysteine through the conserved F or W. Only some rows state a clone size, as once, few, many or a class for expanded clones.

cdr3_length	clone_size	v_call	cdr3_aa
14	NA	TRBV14	CASSQATLVNEQFF
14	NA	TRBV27	CASSTLADQETQYF
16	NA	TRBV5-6	CASSLAGTRSTDTQYF
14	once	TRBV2	CASSEVAGGREQYF
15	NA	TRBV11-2	CASSPYRTRNEKLFF
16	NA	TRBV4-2	CASSLIISLAGETQYF
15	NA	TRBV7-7	CASRPGTSGQETQYF
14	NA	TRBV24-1	CATSDSTGGETQYF
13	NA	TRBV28	CASRTGANSPLHF
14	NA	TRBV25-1	CASTGQGAMETQYF
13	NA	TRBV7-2	CASSLDTGQPQHF
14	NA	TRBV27	CASSFSGGSQPQHF
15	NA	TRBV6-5	CASREVGTGSYEQYF
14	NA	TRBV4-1	CASSQGTGKETQYF
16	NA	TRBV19	CASSMGLTGGYNEQFF
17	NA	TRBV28	CASSLSGQGGGSYGYTF